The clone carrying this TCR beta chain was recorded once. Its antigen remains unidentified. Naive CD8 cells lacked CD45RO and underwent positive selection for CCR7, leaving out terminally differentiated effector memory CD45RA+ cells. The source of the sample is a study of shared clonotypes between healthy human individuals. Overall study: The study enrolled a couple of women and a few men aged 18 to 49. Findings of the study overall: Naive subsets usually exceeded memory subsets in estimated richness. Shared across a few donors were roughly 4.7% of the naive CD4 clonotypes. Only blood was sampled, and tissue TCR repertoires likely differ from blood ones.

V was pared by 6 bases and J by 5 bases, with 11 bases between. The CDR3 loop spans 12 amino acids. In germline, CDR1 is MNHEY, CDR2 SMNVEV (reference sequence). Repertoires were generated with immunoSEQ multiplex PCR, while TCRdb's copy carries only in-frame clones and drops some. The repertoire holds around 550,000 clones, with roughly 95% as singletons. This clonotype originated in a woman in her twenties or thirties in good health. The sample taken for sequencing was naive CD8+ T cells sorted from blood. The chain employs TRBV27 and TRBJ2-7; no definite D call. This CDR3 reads CASSHETNEQYF. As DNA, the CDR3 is TGTGCCAGCAGCCATGAGACGAACGAGCAGTACTTC.